The 4 T cell receptor beta chains given below trace back to one sample, sequenced in a study of cytomegalovirus exposure and HLA in healthy donors. Clones were sequenced by immunoSEQ multiplex PCR, and TCRdb holds only the in-frame ones, with some missing. The data hold about 72,000 clones, with 94% observed a single time. Sequenced material: PBMCs. The receptors were gathered from a woman under 30 in good health and CMV-seropositive.

The V gene is TRBV12-5, the J gene TRBJ1-4, with 8 bases matching TRBD1. The germline V gene has CDR1 LGHNT and CDR2 FRNRAP. The CDR3 extends over 16 amino acids. The junction had 1 base not matched to a gene; V was cut back by 1 base and J by 0 bases. The CDR3 spells CASGLETGATNEKLFF. DNA of the CDR3: TGTGCTAGTGGTTTGGAGACAGGGGCAACTAATGAAAAACTGTTTTTT.

This clone was observed once. J is TRBJ1-6 and V is TRBV11-3; D perhaps matches TRBD1 (5 bases). Germline V gene sequence: CDR1 SGHNT, CDR2 YENEEA. CDR3 length equals 14 residues. The V and J ends lost 2 bases and 9 bases respectively, with 11 bases between them. CDR3 sequence reads: CASSLSRVASPLHF. The CDR3 DNA reads as TGTGCCAGCAGCTTATCCAGGGTGGCTTCACCCCTCCACTTT.

The chain couples TRBV27 to TRBJ2-1; maybe TRBD2 (6 bases). Trimming pared 6 bases from V and 3 bases from J, leaving 12 bases between. Per the germline V gene, CDR1 is MNHEY and CDR2 is SMNVEV (reference sequence). The CDR3 spans 14 residues. The CDR3 DNA reads as TGTGCCAGCAGGGGCACGGGGGTCTACAATGAGCAGTTCTTC. This encodes CASRGTGVYNEQFF.

This chain connects TRBV19 to TRBJ1-1; weak D call: TRBD1 (5 bases). Germline values: CDR1 LNHDA, CDR2 SQIVND (reference sequence). The V end was cut by 4 bases, the J end by 1 base, with 10 bases between. This CDR3 region has 14 residues. DNA of the CDR3: TGTGCCAGTAGTACCGTAAGGGGGAACACTGAAGCTTTCTTT. Protein sequence: CASSTVRGNTEAFF.